The next 14 T cell receptor beta chains were all read from a single sample in a study of Graves' ophthalmopathy and Graves' hyperthyroidism. RNA transcripts were the source from which TCR beta CDR3 regions were amplified. An initial RT-PCR round employing HTBI primers preceded a second-round multiplex PCR. One entry per CDR3 protein, called by TCRdb with MiXCR from the multiplex PCR reads. The table shows hundreds of thousands of distinct CDR3 sequences, with around a fifth occurring only once. The sample was peripheral blood. The receptors stem from a woman under 30 with stable Graves' hyperthyroidism.

This clonotype was seen repeatedly, ten times or more. Just one base apart from a much larger clone, this may be a read error. The chain links TRBV11-2 to TRBJ2-2; D not resolved. Per the germline V gene, CDR1 is SGHAT and CDR2 is FQNNGV. CDR3 length equals 14 residues. Trimming removed 5 bases from V and 2 bases from J, with 9 bases in between. CDR3 sequence reads: CASSPDHNTGELFF. The CDR3 DNA follows: TGTGCCAGCAGCCCGGACCACAACACCGGGGAGCTGTTTTTT.

This chain connects TRBV20-1 to TRBJ2-5; 9 positions match TRBD1. The CDR3 loop spans 14 amino acids. The trim removed 3 bases at V and 0 bases at J, leaving 2 bases unmatched. From germline, CDR1 is DFQATT and CDR2 SNEGSKA (reference sequence). The DNA of the CDR3 is TGCAGTGCTAGCCGGACAGGGGACCAAGAGACCCAGTACTTC. Translated, it gives CSASRTGDQETQYF.

This clonotype was found many times. The chain links TRBV6-5 to TRBJ1-2; D perhaps matches TRBD1 (5 bases). The CDR3 spans 12 residues. Trimming removed 5 bases from V and 4 bases from J, with 8 bases in between. The germline CDR1 and CDR2 sequences are MNHEY and SVGAGI. The CDR3 bases are TGTGCCAGCAGTCGCGACAGCTATGGCTACACCTTC. This codes for CASSRDSYGYTF.

This chain connects TRBV6-1 to TRBJ1-2, with D possibly TRBD1 on 5 matching bases. Germline V gives CDR1 MNHNS, CDR2 SASEGT. The CDR3 extends over 16 amino acids. With 11 bases removed from V and 4 bases from J, the gap between germline ends came to 26 bases. The CDR3 spells CAALKEDTASGYGYTF. In DNA form, the CDR3 reads TGTGCCGCACTGAAGGAGGACACGGCTTCTGGCTATGGCTACACCTTC.

V and J are TRBV5-4 and TRBJ1-6; possible D gene TRBD1, 5 bases. The CDR3 covers 15 residues. V was cut by 2 bases and J by 10 bases, with 16 bases left in between. Germline V gene sequence: CDR1 SGHNT, CDR2 YYREEE (reference sequence). CDR3 nucleotide sequence: TGTGCCAGCAGCTTCAGTACAGGCTCGGTATCACCCCTCCACTTT. Translating gives CASSFSTGSVSPLHF.

This clonotype occurred many times. The chain has TRBV10-3 and TRBJ1-2; 7 bases agree with TRBD1. Trimming cost V 4 bases and J 6 bases; bases outside gene matches: 5. This CDR3 contains 13 residues. Germline V CDR1 and CDR2: ENHRY, SYGVKD. CDR3 amino acids: CAISVTGSDGYTF. The CDR3 DNA reads as TGTGCCATCAGTGTGACAGGGTCGGATGGCTACACCTTC.

There are many counts of this clonotype. The chain joins TRBV5-1 to TRBJ2-7; 8 bases map to TRBD2. Trimming removed 2 bases from V and 9 bases from J; junction bases left unmatched: 13. Germline CDR1 is SGHRS and CDR2 is YFSETQ. The CDR3 totals 15 residues. CDR3: CASSFGSGMVDLQYF. In DNA, the CDR3 is TGCGCCAGCAGCTTTGGTAGCGGGATGGTAGATCTGCAGTACTTC.

This clonotype was recorded at least ten times. The chain carries TRBV28 and TRBJ2-7; 9 nucleotides agree with TRBD1. After removal of 5 bases from V and 4 bases from J, the junction contained 9 bases not matched to a gene. CDR1 and CDR2 (germline): MDHEN, SYDVKM. This CDR3 region has 15 residues. In nucleotides, the CDR3 is TGTGCCAGCAGTACCCACCGGGACAGGGCGTACGAGCAGTACTTC. It encodes CASSTHRDRAYEQYF.

This clonotype was counted ten times or more. The chain uses TRBV7-9 and TRBJ2-5; possible D gene TRBD1, 6 bases. The CDR3 loop spans 15 amino acids. V lost 5 bases to trimming and J lost 3 bases, with 16 bases between them. Per the germline V gene, CDR1 is SEHNR and CDR2 is FQNEAQ (reference sequence). CDR3 region: CASSPTGVRKETQYF. For the CDR3, the DNA is TGTGCCAGCAGCCCGACAGGTGTTCGAAAAGAGACCCAGTACTTC.

The chain has TRBV9 and TRBJ2-5; 8 nucleotides align to TRBD2. The CDR3 runs 15 residues. The germline V gene encodes CDR1 SGDLS and CDR2 YYNGEE. The junction had 9 bases not matched to a gene; V was cut back by 3 bases and J by 5 bases. CDR3 nucleotides: TGTGCCAGCAGCGCAACCGGGACTAGTTATGAGACCCAGTACTTC. This gives the protein CASSATGTSYETQYF.

The sample holds many counts of this clonotype. This chain connects TRBV6-2 or TRBV6-3 to TRBJ2-7; 8 bases fit TRBD1. This CDR3 comprises 16 residues. The germline V gene encodes CDR1 MNHEY and CDR2 SVGEGT. V gave up 0 bases and J gave up 0 bases; unmatched junction bases: 4. The CDR3 loop reads CASSYSGTGHSYEQYF. CDR3 nucleotides: TGTGCCAGCAGTTACTCCGGGACAGGTCACTCCTACGAGCAGTACTTC.

This clonotype was seen many times. The chain employs TRBV27 and TRBJ2-7; D not resolved. Germline V CDR1 and CDR2: MNHEY, SMNVEV (reference sequence). CDR3 length equals 14 residues. Trimming pared 6 bases from V and 1 base from J, leaving 13 bases between. The DNA for the CDR3 is TGTGCCAGCAGCGCTATCGACGGATCCTACGAGCAGTACTTC. Translating it yields CASSAIDGSYEQYF.

This clonotype occurred many times. This chain joins TRBV11-2 and TRBJ2-7; D call uncertain. Trimming cost V 2 bases and J 9 bases, with 17 bases left between them. The CDR3 runs to 14 residues. Germline V gives CDR1 SGHAT, CDR2 FQNNGV. The CDR3 is CASSLNLKGFGQYF. The CDR3 nucleotides are TGTGCCAGCAGCTTAAACTTAAAGGGCTTCGGGCAGTACTTC.

This clonotype was detected ten times or more. The V gene is TRBV6-5, the J gene TRBJ2-5; TRBD2 agrees at 9 bases. The V segment lost 2 bases and the J segment 4 bases; nucleotides outside the gene matches: 5. The CDR3 covers 15 residues. CDR1 and CDR2 (germline): MNHEY, SVGAGI. The CDR3 sequence: CASSYAGGPSETQYF. DNA for the CDR3: TGTGCCAGCAGTTACGCGGGAGGGCCCTCAGAGACCCAGTACTTC.